These 25 T cell receptor beta chains were sequenced from one sample in a study of patients and donors after allogeneic stem cell transplantation. TCRdb recomputed calls from the RT-PCR reads with MiXCR, one row per CDR3 protein. The data show some 230,000 distinct CDR3 sequences, with 13% to 15% seen just once and under 14% held by the top ten. The sample taken for sequencing was blood, either unsorted or a sorted T cell fraction (not recorded which). These receptor sequences come from a human donor who was either an allogeneic HSCT recipient or a stem cell or donor lymphocyte infusion donor (not recorded which). It is not recorded whose cells these are; they may come from a transplant donor.

The chain couples TRBV6-2 or TRBV6-3 to TRBJ2-3; D is possibly TRBD2 (5 bases). CDR1 is MNHEY, CDR2 SVGEGT, per germline. The ends were cut back, 2 bases at V and 3 bases at J, with 12 bases in the middle. The CDR3 has 15 residues. The CDR3 coding sequence is TGTGCCAGCAGTTACGGCGGGCCAACGACAGATACGCAGTATTTT. The encoded protein is CASSYGGPTTDTQYF.

This clonotype was counted many times. CDR3 in amino acids: CASSTGQGDFNEKLFF. CDR3 nucleotide sequence: TGCGCCAGCAGCACGGGACAGGGGGATTTTAATGAAAAACTGTTTTTT. This rearrangement joins TRBV5-1 to TRBJ1-4, with 11 bases fitting TRBD1. The J segment lost 4 bases and the V segment lost 4 bases, leaving 6 bases of the junction unmatched. Germline values: CDR1 SGHRS, CDR2 YFSETQ. This CDR3 region has 16 residues.

At least ten counts were recorded for this clonotype. The chain couples TRBV7-2 to TRBJ2-1; 12 positions agree with TRBD2. V lost 6 bases and J lost 9; bases outside the gene matches: 15. Per germline, CDR1 SGHTA and CDR2 FQGNSA. The CDR3 contains 17 residues. The CDR3 coding sequence is TGTGCCAGCAGAGCCTCAGGAGCGACTAGCGGGAGAGGTGAGCAGTTCTTC. Its protein is CASRASGATSGRGEQFF.

The chain uses TRBV18 and TRBJ2-3; D tentatively fits TRBD1 or TRBD2 (5 bases each). V was pared by 0 bases and J by 1 base, with 8 bases between. Germline V lookup: CDR1 KGHSH, CDR2 LQKENI. The CDR3 extends over 15 amino acids. This CDR3 reads CASSPPLGGTDTQYF. The CDR3 region has the DNA TGTGCCAGCTCACCACCTTTGGGGGGCACAGATACGCAGTATTTT.

This clonotype was detected many times. The rearrangement joins TRBV20-1 to TRBJ1-5, with 7 bases identical to TRBD1. The CDR3 contains 16 residues. The V gene end was trimmed by 1 base and the J gene end by 7 bases; junction bases not matched to a gene: 13. Per the germline V gene, CDR1 is DFQATT and CDR2 is SNEGSKA (reference sequence). Written as DNA, the CDR3 is TGCAGTGCTAGAGGCCTGACAGGGCAGCGGGAACAGCCCCAGCATTTT. Its translation is CSARGLTGQREQPQHF.

The chain has TRBV3-1 and TRBJ2-7; 10 bases agree with TRBD1. V shed 6 bases and J 7 bases; nucleotides not matched to a gene: 6. The CDR3 consists of 13 residues. The germline V gene encodes CDR1 LGHDT and CDR2 YNNKEL (reference sequence). This chain's CDR3 is CASRPTGGKEQYF. CDR3 in DNA: TGTGCCAGCAGACCGACAGGGGGCAAGGAGCAGTACTTC.

The chain couples TRBV7-8 to TRBJ2-1; TRBD1 aligns across 8 bases. This CDR3 has 12 amino acids. The junction had 6 bases not matched to a gene; V was cut back by 5 bases and J by 12 bases. Germline CDR1 and CDR2: SGHVS and FQNEAQ. The CDR3 is CASSVQGAGQFF. As DNA, the CDR3 is TGTGCCAGCAGCGTCCAGGGGGCCGGGCAGTTCTTC.

The rearrangement links TRBV9 to TRBJ2-3; D not certain. CDR3 size: 15 residues. CDR1 is SGDLS and CDR2 is YYNGEE in the germline V gene. Trimming pared 5 bases from V and 1 base from J, leaving 14 bases between. CDR3 nucleotides: TGTGCCAGCAGAGCCCGGACGGCCCGCACAGATACGCAGTATTTT. Translating it yields CASRARTARTDTQYF. Drawing the rest from reference TRBV9 and TRBJ2-3, the complete variable domain is DSGVTQTPKHLITATGQRVTLRCSPRSGDLSVYWYQQSLDQGLQFLIQYYNGEERAKGNILERFSAQQFPDLHSELNLSSLELGDSALYFCASRARTARTDTQYFGPGTRLTVL.

The sample holds a few counts of this clonotype. The chain uses TRBV2 and TRBJ1-1, with D possibly being TRBD1 (5 bases). This CDR3 is built from 13 residues. In germline, CDR1 is SNHLY, CDR2 FYNNEI. With 6 bases removed from V and 4 bases from J, the gap between germline ends came to 12 bases. The CDR3 DNA reads TGTGCCAGCAGACAAACCCAGGGCACTGAAGCTTTCTTT. Its protein product is CASRQTQGTEAFF.

This clonotype was detected ten times or more. This chain joins TRBV20-1 and TRBJ2-3, with 7 bases matching TRBD2. This CDR3 contains 14 residues. Per germline, CDR1 DFQATT and CDR2 SNEGSKA (reference sequence). Losses at the gene ends were 3 bases for V and 0 bases for J; bases not matched to a gene: 3. CDR3 nucleotide sequence: TGCAGTGCTAGTGGTAGCGGGAGCACAGATACGCAGTATTTT. Residues: CSASGSGSTDTQYF.

The table lists this clonotype with many counts. The chain has TRBV3-1 and TRBJ1-6; 9 nucleotides match TRBD1. After removal of 6 bases from V and 5 bases from J, the junction contained 2 bases not matched to a gene. CDR1 and CDR2 (germline): LGHDT, YNNKEL (reference sequence). This CDR3 region has 14 residues. The CDR3 loop is CASSRTGDNSPLHF. The DNA of the CDR3 is TGTGCCAGCAGTCGGACAGGGGATAATTCACCCCTCCACTTT.

This clonotype was seen a handful of times. The chain uses TRBV5-6 and TRBJ2-1; TRBD2 matches at 14 bases. V was clipped by 4 bases and J by 10 bases; unmatched bases: 10. The length of the CDR3 is 16 residues. Germline lookup yields CDR1 SGHDT and CDR2 YYEEEE. The CDR3 protein is CASSPPGLAGEREQFF. The CDR3 DNA reads as TGTGCCAGCAGCCCGCCGGGACTAGCGGGGGAGAGGGAGCAGTTCTTC. The full variable domain, with the rest looked up from reference TRBV5-6 and TRBJ2-1, is DAGVTQSPTHLIKTRGQQVTLRCSPKSGHDTVSWYQQALGQGPQFIFQYYEEEERQRGNFPDRFSGHQFPNYSSELNVNALLLGDSALYLCASSPPGLAGEREQFFGPGTRLTVL.

The chain links TRBV24-1 to TRBJ2-5; 8 bases are shared with TRBD1. The CDR3 totals 14 residues. V lost 3 bases, J lost 5 bases, and 4 bases stayed unmatched. CDR1 is KGHDR, CDR2 SFDVKD, per germline. The CDR3 loop reads CATSDGQGGETQYF. DNA for the CDR3: TGTGCCACCAGTGATGGACAGGGTGGGGAGACCCAGTACTTC.

The J gene is TRBJ1-1, the V gene TRBV7-2; D not certain. This CDR3 contains 14 residues. The germline V gene has CDR1 SGHTA and CDR2 FQGNSA. The V and J ends lost 5 bases and 3 bases respectively, with 13 bases between them. CDR3 in DNA: TGTGCCAGCAGCGTCTCCGGGTCGGACACTGAAGCTTTCTTT. Translated: CASSVSGSDTEAFF.

The rearrangement uses TRBV20-1 and TRBJ1-1, with TRBD1 matching over 7 bases. Germline V gene lookup returns CDR1 DFQATT and CDR2 SNEGSKA (reference sequence). The CDR3 is 11 amino acids. Trimming cost V 6 bases and J 8 bases; bases outside gene matches: 6. This chain's CDR3 is CSALRDSEAFF. In nucleotides, the CDR3 is TGCAGTGCCCTCCGGGACAGCGAAGCTTTCTTT.

The sample holds many counts of this clonotype. The chain recombines TRBV9 with TRBJ1-1; no definite D call. This CDR3 spans 13 amino acids. Germline-derived CDR1 and CDR2 are SGDLS and YYNGEE. Deletions cut 0 bases from V and 3 bases from J, with 6 bases between. CDR3: CASSVEQYTEAFF. DNA for the CDR3: TGTGCCAGCAGCGTAGAACAGTACACTGAAGCTTTCTTT.

This chain connects TRBV20-1 to TRBJ2-1, with D possibly TRBD2 on 6 matching bases. The CDR3 extends over 15 amino acids. Per germline, CDR1 DFQATT and CDR2 SNEGSKA (reference sequence). Between the trimmed V and J ends, which lost 6 bases and 0 bases, there was a span of 15 bases. CDR3 nucleotide sequence: TGCAGTGCAGTTAGGGCGGGGAGCTCCTACAATGAGCAGTTCTTC. Protein: CSAVRAGSSYNEQFF.

This chain links TRBV2 with TRBJ1-1; a weak D match, TRBD1 (5 bases). CDR3 size: 14 residues. Deletions cut 5 bases from V and 0 bases from J, with 10 bases between. Germline V gene data show CDR1 as SNHLY and CDR2 as FYNNEI. Here the CDR3 DNA reads TGTGCCAGCAGTCGCCGGGGCATGAACACTGAAGCTTTCTTT. This gives the protein CASSRRGMNTEAFF. Based on the CDR3 plus reference TRBV2 and TRBJ1-1, the full variable domain is EPEVTQTPSHQVTQMGQEVILRCVPISNHLYFYWYRQILGQKVEFLVSFYNNEISEKSEIFDDQFSVERPDGSNFTLKIRSTKLEDSAMYFCASSRRGMNTEAFFGQGTRLTVV.

This clonotype was seen ten or more times. This chain connects TRBV6-2 or TRBV6-3 to TRBJ2-3; D gene unclear. Trimming removed 2 bases from V and 0 bases from J, with 9 bases in between. Germline-derived CDR1 and CDR2 are MNHEY and SVGEGT. The CDR3 is made up of 15 amino acids. CDR3 in DNA: TGTGCCAGCAGTTACCGCGGAGCGAGCACAGATACGCAGTATTTT. Translation: CASSYRGASTDTQYF.

Written as DNA, the CDR3 is TGTGCCAGCAGTGAAACGGGGTCCCCCTCCGAGCAGTACTTC. It is translated as CASSETGSPSEQYF. The chain is built from TRBV2 and TRBJ2-7, with D possibly matching TRBD2 (5 bases). The CDR3 totals 14 residues. CDR1 SNHLY and CDR2 FYNNEI come from the germline V gene. The germline V and J ends were trimmed by 2 bases and 6 bases, with 14 bases remaining between them. The full variable domain, its missing parts supplied by reference TRBV2 and TRBJ2-7, is EPEVTQTPSHQVTQMGQEVILRCVPISNHLYFYWYRQILGQKVEFLVSFYNNEISEKSEIFDDQFSVERPDGSNFTLKIRSTKLEDSAMYFCASSETGSPSEQYFGPGTRLTVT.

The chain combines TRBV7-8 with TRBJ1-5; TRBD1 agrees at 9 bases. This CDR3 is 16 amino acids long. The germline V gene encodes CDR1 SGHVS and CDR2 FQNEAQ. The ends lost 1 base at V and 7 bases at J; junction bases unmatched: 8. The CDR3 loop is CASSLVGTGISQPQHF. The CDR3 DNA reads as TGTGCCAGCAGCTTAGTCGGGACAGGGATCAGCCAGCCCCAGCATTTT.

The chain uses TRBV11-1 and TRBJ2-3; 11 nucleotides line up with TRBD2. Trimming at V came to 4 bases and at J to 1 base, leaving 10 bases not matched to a gene. Germline V CDR1 and CDR2: SGHAT, FQDESV (reference sequence). The CDR3 has 18 residues. The CDR3 region is CASSSGVAGGLGTDTQYF. The CDR3 coding sequence is TGTGCCAGCAGCTCCGGAGTAGCGGGGGGGCTAGGCACAGATACGCAGTATTTT.

Ten or more counts support this clonotype. The rearrangement uses TRBV12-3 or TRBV12-4 and TRBJ1-1; D might be TRBD1 (5 bases). The CDR3 covers 16 residues. Trimming removed 1 base from V and 2 bases from J, with 14 bases in between. CDR3 sequence reads: CASSLGGPAINTEAFF. In DNA, the CDR3 is TGTGCCAGCAGTTTAGGGGGCCCAGCAATCAACACTGAAGCTTTCTTT.

In this sample, this clonotype turned up a few times. This chain connects TRBV5-1 to TRBJ2-3, with 10 bases that match TRBD2. CDR1 and CDR2 from the germline V gene are SGHRS and YFSETQ. The CDR3 is made up of 18 amino acids. The V gene end was trimmed by 1 base and the J gene end by 0 bases; junction bases not matched to a gene: 8. In DNA, the CDR3 is TGCGCCAGCAGCTTGATGGGGAGACTAGCGGGTAGCACAGATACGCAGTATTTT. Its translation: CASSLMGRLAGSTDTQYF.

The genes are TRBV7-9 and TRBJ1-4; D gene unclear. V was trimmed by 5 bases and J by 0 bases, leaving 10 bases between them. The germline V gene has CDR1 SEHNR and CDR2 FQNEAQ (reference sequence). The CDR3 has 15 residues. CDR3 region: CASSQLAATNEKLFF. CDR3 sequence (DNA): TGTGCCAGCAGCCAACTGGCTGCAACTAATGAAAAACTGTTTTTT. Together with reference TRBV7-9 and TRBJ1-4, the CDR3 gives the full variable domain: DTGVSQNPRHKITKRGQNVTFRCDPISEHNRLYWYRQTLGQGPEFLTYFQNEAQLEKSRLLSDRFSAERPKGSFSTLEIQRTEQGDSAMYLCASSQLAATNEKLFFGSGTQLSVL.